These 10 T cell receptor beta chains share one sample of origin, sequenced in a study of shared clonotypes between healthy human individuals. TCRdb's copy holds only in-frame clones and misses some; the assay was immunoSEQ multiplex PCR. Of about 2.1 million clones in the sample, just under 95% were seen once. Naive CD8 cells were CD45RO-negative, positively selected for CCR7, excluding terminally differentiated effector memory CD45RA+ cells. Sequencing was performed on naive CD8+ T cells from PBMCs. The receptors stem from a man aged 18 to 35 in good health. Some clones in this sample may be carry-over from other donors' samples.

This chain joins TRBV5-5 and TRBJ2-7; D is unclear. Trimming removed 2 bases at V and 0 bases at J, with 18 bases between. The CDR3 sequence is 17 residues long. Germline V lookup: CDR1 SGHKS, CDR2 YYEKEE (reference sequence). This CDR3 is CASSFRLVGRSSYEQYF. The CDR3 nucleotides are TGTGCCAGCAGCTTCCGGTTGGTAGGAAGGAGCTCCTACGAGCAGTACTTC.

The gene calls are TRBV11-2 and TRBJ2-7, with 10 nucleotides matching TRBD2. Germline lookup yields CDR1 SGHAT and CDR2 FQNNGV. V lost 5 bases to trimming and J lost 2 bases; unmatched junction nucleotides: 12. The CDR3 consists of 17 residues. CDR3 sequence (DNA): TGTGCCAGCAGCCGACACCCGGGACTAGCGACTACCTACGAGCAGTACTTC. Encoded protein: CASSRHPGLATTYEQYF.

The rearrangement uses TRBV11-2 and TRBJ2-3; no clear D. Germline CDR1 reads SGHAT; CDR2 reads FQNNGV. The CDR3 totals 15 residues. The germline V and J ends were trimmed by 3 bases and 0 bases, with 10 bases remaining between them. CDR3 bases: TGTGCCAGCAGCTTTTGGGCGGAAAGCACAGATACGCAGTATTTT. Its translation is CASSFWAESTDTQYF.

The rearrangement uses TRBV5-4 and TRBJ1-1, with no clear D. The ends were cut back, 4 bases at V and 0 bases at J, with 7 bases in the middle. This CDR3 comprises 13 residues. Looked up from germline, CDR1 is SGHNT and CDR2 is YYREEE (reference sequence). CDR3 region: CASSPLLNTEAFF. The CDR3 nucleotides read TGTGCCAGCAGCCCTTTACTGAACACTGAAGCTTTCTTT.

This clone was picked up one time. The CDR3 reads CASSLSRGRISYEQYF. CDR3 sequence (DNA): TGTGCCAGCAGTTTATCTCGGGGTCGTATAAGCTACGAGCAGTACTTC. This chain uses TRBV27 with TRBJ2-7; the D gene is possibly TRBD2 (5 bases). V lost 0 bases and J lost 3, with 15 bases in between. The CDR3 contains 16 residues. Germline assignment: CDR1 MNHEY and CDR2 SMNVEV (reference sequence).

The gene calls are TRBV7-9 and TRBJ2-3, with 8 bases aligning to TRBD2. This CDR3 region has 15 residues. Trimming took 1 base from V and 4 from J; bases not matched to a gene: 4. Germline V gene sequence: CDR1 SEHNR, CDR2 FQNEAQ (reference sequence). The CDR3 bases are TGTGCCAGCAGCTTAGTTCTCGGGAGGGCAGATACGCAGTATTTT. This translates into CASSLVLGRADTQYF.

The J gene is TRBJ2-3, the V gene TRBV14; TRBD2 matches at 13 bases. CDR1 SGHDN and CDR2 FVKESK come from the germline V gene. Losses at the gene ends were 3 bases for V and 7 bases for J; bases not matched to a gene: 4. This CDR3 is 15 amino acids long. CDR3 sequence reads: CASSQRTSGSYTQYF. The DNA for the CDR3 is TGTGCCAGCAGCCAGAGGACTAGCGGGAGTTATACGCAGTATTTT.

The V gene is TRBV27, the J gene TRBJ2-4; 9 positions agree with TRBD2. CDR1 and CDR2 from the germline V gene are MNHEY and SMNVEV (reference sequence). The CDR3 totals 18 residues. V shed 2 bases and J 0 bases; nucleotides not matched to a gene: 8. The CDR3 coding sequence is TGTGCCAGCAGTTTACTCGGGACTAGCAGACTAGCCAAAAACATTCAGTACTTC. This sequence encodes CASSLLGTSRLAKNIQYF.

The chain joins TRBV10-3 to TRBJ2-1, with D maybe TRBD2 (5 bases). V was cut by 3 bases and J by 1 base, with 7 bases left in between. Germline CDR1 is ENHRY and CDR2 is SYGVKD. CDR3 size: 14 residues. The DNA of the CDR3 is TGTGCCATCAGTGAAACTAGTTCCTACAATGAGCAGTTCTTC. It codes for CAISETSSYNEQFF.

A remark on this clone: Other nucleotide sequences from this sample produce the same CDR3. This chain links TRBV28 with TRBJ2-1; 9 bases map to TRBD1. Unmatched junction bases numbered 3, after V lost 0 bases and J lost 6 bases. The CDR3 loop spans 15 amino acids. From germline, CDR1 is MDHEN and CDR2 SYDVKM. The CDR3 sequence is CASSLWDRGSNEQFF. DNA for the CDR3: TGTGCCAGCAGTTTATGGGACAGGGGAAGCAATGAGCAGTTCTTC.